The 20 T cell receptor beta chains below all came from one sample that was sequenced in a study of control samples from healthy donors and cancer patients. Method: immunoSEQ multiplex PCR; TCRdb's copy keeps in-frame clones and lacks some. The sample contains 95,000 to 130,000 clones, around 89% of which appear only once. Sequencing used blood. These receptors were taken from a woman aged 65 to 85 in good health.

The rearrangement joins TRBV5-1 to TRBJ2-5; 9 bases agree with TRBD2. Germline loops: CDR1 SGHRS, CDR2 YFSETQ. The CDR3 runs 14 residues. The trim removed 6 bases at V and 10 bases at J, leaving 13 bases unmatched. The CDR3 reads CASTPAGGPEVQYF. The CDR3, as DNA: TGCGCCAGCACCCCGGCGGGAGGGCCCGAAGTCCAGTACTTC.

The chain links TRBV24-1 to TRBJ1-4; no definite D call. Germline V gives CDR1 KGHDR, CDR2 SFDVKD. Trimming left V 8 bases short and J 5 bases short, with 14 bases between. The CDR3 spans 14 residues. This CDR3 is CATKSRRLNEKLFF. CDR3 sequence (DNA): TGTGCCACCAAGAGTCGCAGGCTGAATGAAAAACTGTTTTTT.

V is TRBV5-4 and J is TRBJ1-6, with 11 positions matching TRBD1. Trimming took 2 bases from V and 9 from J; bases not matched to a gene: 10. The CDR3 has 17 residues. Germline V lookup: CDR1 SGHNT, CDR2 YYREEE (reference sequence). DNA for the CDR3: TGTGCCAGCAGCTTTGGGACAGGGGGGATGATTGGTTCACCCCTCCACTTT. It is translated as CASSFGTGGMIGSPLHF.

This clone was found once. The rearrangement uses TRBV6-5 and TRBJ1-2; D is perhaps TRBD1 (5 bases). V dropped 0 bases and J dropped 5 bases, with 10 bases sitting between them. This CDR3 spans 14 amino acids. Germline CDR1 and CDR2: MNHEY and SVGAGI. The CDR3 nucleotides are TGTGCCAGCAGTTACTCGGCAGGGACGTATGGCTACACCTTC. This codes for CASSYSAGTYGYTF.

This clone was recorded only once. The V and J genes are TRBV4-3 and TRBJ2-7, with a tentative D call TRBD2 (6 bases). This CDR3 contains 15 residues. Per the germline V gene, CDR1 is LGHNA and CDR2 is YSLEER. Trimming removed 1 base at V and 0 bases at J, with 10 bases between. This CDR3 is CASSQVSGSSYEQYF. The CDR3 coding sequence is TGCGCCAGCAGCCAAGTTAGCGGAAGCTCCTACGAGCAGTACTTC.

The genes are TRBV12-3 or TRBV12-4 and TRBJ1-1; no definite D call. CDR3 length equals 13 residues. V lost 3 bases to trimming and J lost 5 bases, with 10 bases between them. CDR3 nucleotides: TGTGCCAGCAGTTTTACGAGGCGGACTGAAGCTTTCTTT. Protein: CASSFTRRTEAFF.

The V gene is TRBV9, the J gene TRBJ1-2, with D hard to call. V shed 2 bases and J shed 3 bases, with 8 bases lying between them. This CDR3 is built from 13 residues. Germline V gives CDR1 SGDLS, CDR2 YYNGEE. This chain's CDR3 is CASSVDTDYGYTF. CDR3 in DNA: TGTGCCAGCAGCGTCGATACAGACTATGGCTACACCTTC.

This chain joins TRBV12-3 or TRBV12-4 and TRBJ2-1; D might be TRBD2 (6 bases). The CDR3 is 12 residues long. Deletions cut 3 bases from V and 13 bases from J, with 13 bases between. DNA of the CDR3: TGTGCCAGCAGTTTCCCAGGCGGGGTCCAGTTCTTC. This encodes CASSFPGGVQFF.

This clone was seen repeatedly, ten times or more. The rearrangement joins TRBV11-1 to TRBJ1-1, with no clear D. The germline V and J ends were trimmed by 5 bases and 8 bases, with 9 bases remaining between them. Germline CDR1 reads SGHAT; CDR2 reads FQDESV (reference sequence). The CDR3 loop spans 11 amino acids. CDR3 DNA: TGTGCCAGCAGCCCTCGGAGGGAAGCTTTCTTT. The encoded protein is CASSPRREAFF.

The chain carries TRBV3-1 (or the pseudogene TRBV3-2) and TRBJ2-2; 9 positions agree with TRBD2. Germline CDR1 is LGHDT and CDR2 is YNNKEL (reference sequence). This CDR3 is 18 amino acids long. Trimming removed 3 bases from V and 0 bases from J; junction bases left unmatched: 8. The CDR3 loop is CASSQWLAGTPNTGELFF. The CDR3 region has the DNA TGTGCCAGCAGCCAGTGGCTAGCGGGGACCCCGAACACCGGGGAGCTGTTTTTT.

The V gene is TRBV11-2, the J gene TRBJ1-1; tentative D call: TRBD1 (6 bases). Trimming stripped 0 bases from V and 3 bases from J, with 17 bases between. The CDR3 spans 17 residues. Germline CDR1 SGHAT, CDR2 FQNNGV. The CDR3 coding sequence is TGTGCCAGCAGCTTAGATCTGGGGGGGCTTACCTACACTGAAGCTTTCTTT. It translates to CASSLDLGGLTYTEAFF.

The CDR3 is CASTMAATRLNEQFF. CDR3 nucleotides: TGTGCCAGCACCATGGCAGCTACCCGACTCAATGAGCAGTTCTTC. The rearrangement links TRBV6-5 to TRBJ2-1; no definite D call. CDR1 is MNHEY, CDR2 SVGAGI, per germline. V gave up 7 bases and J gave up 6 bases, with 19 bases separating them. This CDR3 has 15 amino acids.

This chain connects TRBV11-2 to TRBJ2-7, with 10 bases aligning to TRBD1. V shed 5 bases and J 6 bases; nucleotides not matched to a gene: 10. The CDR3 length is 15 residues. The germline V gene encodes CDR1 SGHAT and CDR2 FQNNGV. This chain's CDR3 is CASSQTGTGVGEQYF. CDR3 nucleotides: TGTGCCAGCAGCCAGACCGGGACAGGGGTCGGCGAGCAGTACTTC.

The V call is TRBV18, the J call TRBJ1-6; D call uncertain. The CDR3 spans 14 residues. CDR1 and CDR2 (germline): KGHSH, LQKENI. V was clipped by 2 bases and J by 5 bases, with 7 bases between them. The CDR3 DNA is TGTGCCAGCTCACCAGACGGGGATAATTCACCCCTCCACTTT. Amino acids: CASSPDGDNSPLHF.

The V call is TRBV13, the J call TRBJ1-1; 8 bases are shared with TRBD1. Losses at the gene ends were 5 bases for V and 10 bases for J; bases not matched to a gene: 12. Germline V gene sequence: CDR1 PRHDT, CDR2 FYEKMQ (reference sequence). The CDR3 runs to 14 residues. CDR3 region: CASSAPADRDRAFF. The CDR3 DNA reads as TGTGCCAGCAGCGCCCCGGCGGACAGGGATCGAGCTTTCTTT. The entire variable domain, with the rest obtained from reference TRBV13 and TRBJ1-1, is as follows: AAGVIQSPRHLIKEKRETATLKCYPIPRHDTVYWYQQGPGQDPQFLISFYEKMQSDKGSIPDRFSAQQFSDYHSELNMSSLELGDSALYFCASSAPADRDRAFFGQGTRLTVV.

J is TRBJ1-2 and V is TRBV29-1; D is possibly TRBD1 (6 bases). CDR3 length equals 13 residues. Germline CDR1 SQVTM, CDR2 ANQGSEA. V was trimmed by 6 bases and J by 0 bases, leaving 11 bases between them. The CDR3 loop is CSVETGPNYGYTF. In DNA, the CDR3 is TGCAGCGTCGAGACAGGTCCTAACTATGGCTACACCTTC. The full variable domain, its missing parts supplied by reference TRBV29-1 and TRBJ1-2, is SAVISQKPSRDICQRGTSLTIQCQVDSQVTMMFWYRQQPGQSLTLIATANQGSEATYESGFVIDKFPISRPNLTFSTLTVSNMSPEDSSIYLCSVETGPNYGYTFGSGTRLTVV.

The chain links TRBV5-1 to TRBJ1-2, with 8 positions matching TRBD1. Germline-derived CDR1 and CDR2 are SGHRS and YFSETQ. This CDR3 contains 13 residues. Trimming at V came to 4 bases and at J to 6 bases, leaving 5 bases not matched to a gene. The CDR3 coding sequence is TGCGCCAGCAGCCTACAGGACAGGGATGGCTACACCTTC. This encodes CASSLQDRDGYTF. The full variable domain, completed using reference TRBV5-1 and TRBJ1-2, is KAGVTQTPRYLIKTRGQQVTLSCSPISGHRSVSWYQQTPGQGLQFLFEYFSETQRNKGNFPGRFSGRQFSNSRSEMNVSTLELGDSALYLCASSLQDRDGYTFGSGTRLTVV.

V gene TRBV5-6 combines with J gene TRBJ2-1, with 10 bases matching TRBD1. CDR1 is SGHDT, CDR2 YYEEEE, per germline. The CDR3 is 12 residues long. J gave up 13 bases and V 5 bases, and 6 bases lay outside the gene matches. The CDR3 nucleotides read TGTGCCAGCAGTCAAGACAGGGGGCGCCAGTTCTTC. Translation gives CASSQDRGRQFF.

The chain employs TRBV4-1 and TRBJ1-1, with D hard to call. Trimming took off 0 bases at V and 1 base at J, with 12 bases between the two ends. The CDR3 consists of 16 residues. Germline V lookup: CDR1 MGHRA, CDR2 YSYEKL. CDR3 sequence (DNA): TGCGCCAGCAGCCAAGAAGGTGCCAACCCGAACACTGAAGCTTTCTTT. This codes for CASSQEGANPNTEAFF.

The chain uses TRBV19 and TRBJ1-5, with D perhaps TRBD1 (6 bases). CDR3 length: 16 residues. Trimming shortened V by 5 bases and J by 2 bases, and 16 bases separated the two germline ends. The germline gives CDR1 LNHDA, CDR2 SQIVND (reference sequence). Here the CDR3 DNA reads TGTGCCAGTAGTCCTACGTCCGGGGGCGGCAATCAGCCCCAGCATTTT. This codes for CASSPTSGGGNQPQHF. The whole variable domain, filled in from reference TRBV19 and TRBJ1-5, reads DGGITQSPKYLFRKEGQNVTLSCEQNLNHDAMYWYRQDPGQGLRLIYYSQIVNDFQKGDIAEGYSVSREKKESFPLTVTSAQKNPTAFYLCASSPTSGGGNQPQHFGDGTRLSIL.